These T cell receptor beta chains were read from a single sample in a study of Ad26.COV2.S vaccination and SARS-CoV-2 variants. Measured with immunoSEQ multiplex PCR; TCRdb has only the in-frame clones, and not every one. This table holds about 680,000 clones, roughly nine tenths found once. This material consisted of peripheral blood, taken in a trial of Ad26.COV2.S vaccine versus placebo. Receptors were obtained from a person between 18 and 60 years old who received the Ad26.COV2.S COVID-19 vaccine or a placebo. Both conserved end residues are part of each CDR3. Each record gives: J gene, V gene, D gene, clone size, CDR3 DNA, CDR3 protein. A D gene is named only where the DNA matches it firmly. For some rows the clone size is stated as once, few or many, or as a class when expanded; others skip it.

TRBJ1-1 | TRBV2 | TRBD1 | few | TGTGCCAGCAGTGGGACAGGGGGCAGGACTGAAGCTTTCTTT | CASSGTGGRTEAFF
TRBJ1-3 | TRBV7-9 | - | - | TGTGCCAGCAGCCCCCCCGGGACGGCTGGAAACACCATATATTTT | CASSPPGTAGNTIYF
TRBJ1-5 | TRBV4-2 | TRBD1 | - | TGTGCCAGCAGCCAAGAAGGAGGGGGCCTTTATCAGCCCCAGCATTTT | CASSQEGGGLYQPQHF
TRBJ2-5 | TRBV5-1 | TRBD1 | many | TGCGCCAGCAGCTCGACAGGGGAAGAGACCCAGTACTTC | CASSSTGEETQYF
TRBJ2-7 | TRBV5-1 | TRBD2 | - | TGCGCCAGCACCCTGGGAGGGAGTTCCGGCTACGAGCAGTACTTC | CASTLGGSSGYEQYF
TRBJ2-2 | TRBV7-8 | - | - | TGTGCCAGCAGCATCCTAACAGGGTCCGGGGAGCTGTTTTTT | CASSILTGSGELFF
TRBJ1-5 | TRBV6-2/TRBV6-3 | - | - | TGTGCCAGCAGTGGGACGTCGACGGTTCAGCCCCAGCATTTT | CASSGTSTVQPQHF
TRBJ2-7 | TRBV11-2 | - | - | TGTGCCAGCAGCTTCGGGACTTCCTACGAGCAGTACTTC | CASSFGTSYEQYF
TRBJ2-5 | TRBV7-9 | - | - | TGTGCCAGCAGCGCCGGAGGGACGGACCAAGAGACCCAGTACTTC | CASSAGGTDQETQYF
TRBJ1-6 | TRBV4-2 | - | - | TGTGCCAGCAGCCAATCTACCGACAGCCCATATTCACCCCTCCACTTT | CASSQSTDSPYSPLHF
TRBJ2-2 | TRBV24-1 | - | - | TGTGCCACCAGTGATTTAGGAGGGCCGAACACCGGGGAGCTGTTTTTT | CATSDLGGPNTGELFF
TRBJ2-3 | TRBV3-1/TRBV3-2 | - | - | TGTGCCAGCAGCCAAGTAGGGGGGGGCTACGTAGATACGCAGTATTTT | CASSQVGGGYVDTQYF
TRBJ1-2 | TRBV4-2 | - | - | TGTGCCAGCAGCCAAGATCAGGGAAACTATGGCTACACCTTC | CASSQDQGNYGYTF